The rows below give T cell receptor beta chains drawn from one sample of a study of shared clonotypes between healthy human individuals. Libraries were prepared by immunoSEQ multiplex PCR; TCRdb keeps only in-frame clonotypes and omits some of them. The sample yields a few million clones, under 95% seen once. Sequences were obtained from naive CD4+ T cells from PBMCs. The source of these receptors is a man aged 18-30 years in good health. Some clones in this sample may be carry-over from other donors' samples. The CDR3 runs from the conserved cysteine through the conserved F or W. A D gene is named only where the DNA matches it firmly. Size tells how often a clone was seen (once, few, many) or the class of an expanded clone, and some rows leave it out.

>TRBJ2-5|TRBD2|TRBV2|.
TGTGCCAGCAGTGAAGGTAGCGGGAGTGTCGAGACCCAGTACTTC
CASSEGSGSVETQYF
>TRBJ2-6|TRBD1|TRBV27|.
TGTGCCAGCAGTTCCCCTGGGACAGGGGGGTCGTGGGCCAACGTCCTGACTTTC
CASSSPGTGGSWANVLTF
>TRBJ1-4|.|TRBV5-1|.
TGCGCCAGCAGCCGGACGGGGGGGACTAATGAAAAACTGTTTTTT
CASSRTGGTNEKLFF
>TRBJ2-7|TRBD1|TRBV29-1|.
TGCAGCGTTGCTCAGGGGGTTTTATACGAGCAGTACTTC
CSVAQGVLYEQYF
>TRBJ2-3|.|TRBV4-3|.
TGCGCCAGCAGCCAAGAGGGGCGGGGCACAGATACGCAGTATTTT
CASSQEGRGTDTQYF
>TRBJ2-1|.|TRBV9|.
TGTGCCAGCAGCGTAGACCCTAGAGGCAATGAGCAGTTCTTC
CASSVDPRGNEQFF
>TRBJ1-5|.|TRBV6-1|.
TGTGCCAGCAGCGTAGACAGATATCAGCCCCAGCATTTT
CASSVDRYQPQHF
>TRBJ2-3|.|TRBV2|.
TGTGCCAGCAGTGAAGCGCCGCGGGGCACAGATACGCAGTATTTT
CASSEAPRGTDTQYF
>TRBJ1-1|.|TRBV28|.
TGTGCCATCCGGGGTGCCAGTAACACTGAAGCTTTCTTT
CAIRGASNTEAFF
>TRBJ2-1|TRBD2|TRBV6-5|.
TGTGCCAGCAGGTGGACTAGCGGGAACAATGAGCAGTTCTTC
CASRWTSGNNEQFF
>TRBJ1-3|.|TRBV28|once
TGTGCCAGCAGTTTCGGACGTCCGAAAAACACCATATATTTT
CASSFGRPKNTIYF
>TRBJ2-2|TRBD1|TRBV29-1|once
TGCAGCGCAGGAGGGACAGGGGGCTCCGGGGAGCTGTTTTTT
CSAGGTGGSGELFF
>TRBJ2-7|.|TRBV5-4|.
TGTGCCAGCAGCTCAGTGACAGGAGGGTACGAGCAGTACTTC
CASSSVTGGYEQYF
>TRBJ1-2|.|TRBV6-1|.
TGTGCCAGCAGTGAAACAAGAAACTATGGCTACACCTTC
CASSETRNYGYTF
>TRBJ2-3|.|TRBV30|.
TGTGCCTGGGCCCTACGCACAGATACGCAGTATTTT
CAWALRTDTQYF
>TRBJ2-1|.|TRBV9|.
TGTGCCAGCAGCGTTGGGCCGGACGACGAGCAGTTCTTC
CASSVGPDDEQFF
>TRBJ1-1|.|TRBV28|.
TGTGCCAGCAGTAATAGAGGAACCACTGAAGCTTTCTTT
CASSNRGTTEAFF
>TRBJ2-3|.|TRBV15|.
TGTGCCACCAGCCCCCCGGTAGCGACCCACACAGATACGCAGTATTTT
CATSPPVATHTDTQYF
>TRBJ2-3|.|TRBV19|.
TGTGCCAGTAGCCCGGGGCCAACACCAGGAGATACGCAGTATTTT
CASSPGPTPGDTQYF
>TRBJ2-7|TRBD2|TRBV28|.
TGTGCCAGCAGTCCCGGGACTAGCTATTACGAGCAGTACTTC
CASSPGTSYYEQYF
>TRBJ2-3|.|TRBV5-5|.
TGTGCCAGCAGCTTGGCGAGCACAGATACGCAGTATTTT
CASSLASTDTQYF
>TRBJ1-3|.|TRBV19|.
TGTGCCAGTAGTCGGTCGAGCTCTGGAAACACCATATATTTT
CASSRSSSGNTIYF
>TRBJ1-2|.|TRBV7-9|.
TGTGCCAGCAGCTTAGTGAGGGGGAACGGCTACACCTTC
CASSLVRGNGYTF
>TRBJ1-2|.|TRBV28|.
TGTGCCAGCAGTTCAGACCAGGGTCATGGCTACACCTTC
CASSSDQGHGYTF
>TRBJ1-1|TRBD1|TRBV6-5|.
TGTGCCAGCAGTTACTCGGTGACAGGGACCACTGAAGCTTTCTTT
CASSYSVTGTTEAFF
>TRBJ2-7|TRBD1|TRBV4-1|.
TGCGCCAGCAGCCAAGTGACAGGGACCGAGCAGTACTTC
CASSQVTGTEQYF
>TRBJ2-3|.|TRBV7-2|.
TGTGCCAGCAGCTTAGGAGCTTCAACAACAGATACGCAGTATTTT
CASSLGASTTDTQYF
>TRBJ2-7|.|TRBV30|.
TGTGCCTGGAGTGTACAGCCGCCCTACGAGCAGTACTTC
CAWSVQPPYEQYF
>TRBJ1-2|.|TRBV28|.
TGTGCCAGCAGTTTATTGGGCAGGAACTACACCTTC
CASSLLGRNYTF
>TRBJ1-5|TRBD1|TRBV28|.
TGTGCCAGCAGTGGGGGACAGGGGGGCAATCAGCCCCAGCATTTT
CASSGGQGGNQPQHF
>TRBJ1-6|.|TRBV30|.
TGTGCCTGGAGTTTGCAGGGAAATAATTCACCCCTCCACTTT
CAWSLQGNNSPLHF
>TRBJ2-3|TRBD2|TRBV4-1|.
TGCGCCAGCAGCCAAGGACTAGCGGGAGGGCCGGGGAGCACAGATACGCAGTATTTT
CASSQGLAGGPGSTDTQYF
>TRBJ2-2|TRBD2|TRBV5-1|.
TGCGCCAGCAGCCTCGTACTAGCGGACACCGGGGAGCTGTTTTTT
CASSLVLADTGELFF
>TRBJ1-1|.|TRBV5-1|.
TGCGCCAGCAGCCCTACAGGAGGACGGGGTGAAGCTTTCTTT
CASSPTGGRGEAFF
>TRBJ1-1|.|TRBV28|few
TGTGCCAGCAGTTTCGGCAGGGGGAACACTGAAGCTTTCTTT
CASSFGRGNTEAFF
>TRBJ2-7|.|TRBV21-1|.
TGTGCCAGCAGCAAAAGACTAGCGGGAGGTACCCGCTCCTACGAGCAGTACTTC
CASSKRLAGGTRSYEQYF
>TRBJ1-1|.|TRBV4-1|.
TGCGCCAGCAGCCTGCGGGACGACGACACTGAAGCTTTCTTT
CASSLRDDDTEAFF
>TRBJ2-1|TRBD2|TRBV10-3|once
TGTGCCGCGCGGCAGGGGGGACTAGCGACCAGCTCCTACAATGAGCAGTTCTTC
CAARQGGLATSSYNEQFF
>TRBJ1-2|TRBD1|TRBV5-4|.
TGTGCCAGCAGCAGGGACAGCTATGGCTACACCTTC
CASSRDSYGYTF
>TRBJ2-6|TRBD1|TRBV19|.
TGTGCCAGTAAAACAGGGGCGTCTGGGGCCAACGTCCTGACTTTC
CASKTGASGANVLTF
>TRBJ2-1|TRBD2|TRBV11-2|.
TGTGCCAGCAGCTTAGGTCCGGGAGGGCCCCACAATGAGCAGTTCTTC
CASSLGPGGPHNEQFF
>TRBJ2-5|.|TRBV11-2|.
TGTGCCAGCAGCAAGGGGGGGGACACTAGACAAGAGACCCAGTACTTC
CASSKGGDTRQETQYF
>TRBJ1-1|.|TRBV19|.
TGTGCCAGTACCGTCGCGGGGCCGAGGGTTGGCACTGAAGCTTTCTTT
CASTVAGPRVGTEAFF
>TRBJ2-6|.|TRBV28|once
TGTGCCAGCAGGCCAACAGGTACTGGGGCCAACGTCCTGACTTTC
CASRPTGTGANVLTF
>TRBJ2-3|TRBD2|TRBV6-6|.
TGTGCCAGCAGTTACTCATCCGGGGGGATAGATACGCAGTATTTT
CASSYSSGGIDTQYF
>TRBJ2-7|.|TRBV5-1|.
TGCGCCAGCAGCTCGGGCAGTGGGGCCTACGAGCAGTACTTC
CASSSGSGAYEQYF
>TRBJ1-3|.|TRBV5-4|once
TGTGCCAGCAGCTTGGATCTGGCTCCCCGCTCTGGAAACACCATATATTTT
CASSLDLAPRSGNTIYF
>TRBJ1-1|.|TRBV5-8|.
TGTGCCAGCAGCTTTGGGAGGGAGAAAGCTTTCTTT
CASSFGREKAFF
>TRBJ1-1|.|TRBV18|.
TGTGCCAGCTCACCACGGTGGTTGAACACTGAAGCTTTCTTT
CASSPRWLNTEAFF
>TRBJ1-5|.|TRBV7-2|.
TGTGCCAGCAGCAGGTGGAGTCAGCCCCAGCATTTT
CASSRWSQPQHF
>TRBJ2-2|TRBD1|TRBV5-1|.
TGCGCCAGCAGCCTTCTTGGGACAGGTATTCCCGGGGAGCTGTTTTTT
CASSLLGTGIPGELFF
>TRBJ2-7|TRBD2|TRBV5-1|.
TGCGCCAGCAGCTTTAGCGGGATTAGCGACGAGCAGTACTTC
CASSFSGISDEQYF
>TRBJ2-1|TRBD2|TRBV29-1|.
TGCAGCGTTGAAGAGGGGCTAGCGGGTTCCTACAATGAGCAGTTCTTC
CSVEEGLAGSYNEQFF
>TRBJ2-1|.|TRBV19|.
TGTGCCAGTAGCCCCAGCCGGATATCCTACAATGAGCAGTTCTTC
CASSPSRISYNEQFF
>TRBJ1-1|.|TRBV7-9|once
TGTGCCAGCAGCTTCGGTTTAGGTTGGGGGGCCGGGAACACTGAAGCTTTCTTT
CASSFGLGWGAGNTEAFF
>TRBJ1-3|.|TRBV5-1|.
TGCGCCAGCAGCCTGGAAGGTAGCTCTGGAAACACCATATATTTT
CASSLEGSSGNTIYF
>TRBJ2-1|TRBD2|TRBV10-3|.
TGTGCCATCAGTGATGTCCTAGCGGGAGGGTCCTACAATGAGCAGTTCTTC
CAISDVLAGGSYNEQFF
>TRBJ1-1|.|TRBV11-2|.
TGTGCCAGCAGCTCGATCCACGGGGTCATGAACACTGAAGCTTTCTTT
CASSSIHGVMNTEAFF
>TRBJ2-3|.|TRBV27|.
TGTGCCAGCAGTACTATTGGGGGGCGCTTCACAGATACGCAGTATTTT
CASSTIGGRFTDTQYF
>TRBJ1-2|.|TRBV18|.
TGTGCCAGCGGCGGGAATCCTTCTTTCTATGGCTACACCTTC
CASGGNPSFYGYTF